The 27 T cell receptor beta chains reported below all come from one sample, sequenced in a study of shared clonotypes between healthy human individuals. Naive CD8 cells, CD45RO-negative and positively selected for CCR7, excluded terminally differentiated effector memory CD45RA+ cells. Clones were sequenced by immunoSEQ multiplex PCR, and TCRdb holds only the in-frame ones, with some missing. The table includes roughly 2,000,000 clones, 93% detected once. The source material was naive CD8+ T cells from PBMCs. Receptors were obtained from a young man in good health. Some clones in this sample may be carry-over from other donors' samples.

V gene TRBV5-6 combines with J gene TRBJ2-7, with a weak D call TRBD1 (5 bases). There are 15 residues in the CDR3. Germline lookup yields CDR1 SGHDT and CDR2 YYEEEE. Between the trimmed V and J ends, which lost 6 bases and 0 bases, there was a span of 16 bases. The CDR3 nucleotides are TGTGCCAGCACCCCCCACAGGAATAGCTCCTACGAGCAGTACTTC. It specifies CASTPHRNSSYEQYF.

This clone has more than one count but fewer than ten. This rearrangement joins TRBV28 to TRBJ2-3; 8 nucleotides line up with TRBD1. This CDR3 has 15 amino acids. With V trimmed by 6 bases and J by 8 bases, 13 bases remained unmatched. CDR1 and CDR2 from the germline V gene are MDHEN and SYDVKM. The CDR3 nucleotides read TGTGCCAGCAGCCCACCCGGACAGGGTATGGGTACGCAGTATTTT. Translation gives CASSPPGQGMGTQYF.

The chain recombines TRBV14 with TRBJ2-7; 8 bases map to TRBD1. This CDR3 spans 15 amino acids. CDR1 is SGHDN and CDR2 is FVKESK in the germline V gene. V shed 1 base, J shed 3 bases, and the junction held 5 bases outside the gene matches. Here the CDR3 reads CASSQGTGPIYEQYF. The DNA for the CDR3 is TGTGCCAGCAGCCAAGGGACAGGGCCGATCTACGAGCAGTACTTC. The whole variable domain, filled in from reference TRBV14 and TRBJ2-7, reads EAGVTQFPSHSVIEKGQTVTLRCDPISGHDNLYWYRRVMGKEIKFLLHFVKESKQDESGMPNNRFLAERTGGTYSTLKVQPAELEDSGVYFCASSQGTGPIYEQYFGPGTRLTVT.

The chain has TRBV28 and TRBJ2-2; TRBD2 aligns across 7 bases. Unmatched junction bases numbered 18, after V lost 1 base and J lost 4 bases. The CDR3 covers 20 residues. Germline lookup yields CDR1 MDHEN and CDR2 SYDVKM. CDR3 sequence: CASSLFLAAGEAASTGELFF. CDR3 nucleotide sequence: TGTGCCAGCAGTTTATTTTTGGCCGCGGGGGAGGCGGCTAGCACCGGGGAGCTGTTTTTT.

The chain joins TRBV4-2 to TRBJ2-5, with D maybe TRBD2 (6 bases). The CDR3 is made up of 15 amino acids. Germline lookup yields CDR1 LGHNA and CDR2 YNFKEQ. The ends were cut back, 1 base at V and 4 bases at J, with 13 bases in the middle. This chain's CDR3 is CASSQGGTSRETQYF. In DNA, the CDR3 is TGTGCCAGCAGCCAAGGCGGGACGAGCCGAGAGACCCAGTACTTC.

This chain links TRBV6-5 with TRBJ2-3; a weak D match, TRBD1 (5 bases). The CDR3 extends over 13 amino acids. V was clipped by 6 bases and J by 6 bases, with 13 bases between them. CDR1 is MNHEY and CDR2 is SVGAGI in the germline V gene. Written as DNA, the CDR3 is TGTGCCAGCAGGCAGGGTGCCCTGGATACGCAGTATTTT. It codes for CASRQGALDTQYF.

The V gene is TRBV7-2, the J gene TRBJ2-1; TRBD2 agrees at 7 bases. Germline CDR1 SGHTA, CDR2 FQGNSA. With V trimmed by 3 bases and J by 7 bases, 6 bases remained unmatched. The CDR3 loop spans 14 amino acids. This chain's CDR3 is CASSFIGTKNEQFF. The CDR3 DNA is TGTGCCAGCAGCTTTATTGGGACTAAGAATGAGCAGTTCTTC.

V is TRBV4-3 and J is TRBJ2-1; TRBD2 aligns across 10 bases. J gave up 2 bases and V 0 bases, and 10 bases lay outside the gene matches. CDR3 length equals 19 residues. Germline loops: CDR1 LGHNA, CDR2 YSLEER. This CDR3 reads CASSQDPRLAGVTYNEQFF. CDR3 nucleotide sequence: TGCGCCAGCAGCCAAGACCCCCGGCTAGCGGGAGTTACCTACAATGAGCAGTTCTTC.

This chain connects TRBV14 to TRBJ2-1, with 12 bases identical to TRBD2. The CDR3 is made up of 14 amino acids. Germline V gene sequence: CDR1 SGHDN, CDR2 FVKESK. V shed 7 bases and J 10 bases; nucleotides not matched to a gene: 8. Here the CDR3 reads CASTYPGLAGEQFF. The CDR3 nucleotides read TGTGCCAGCACCTACCCGGGACTAGCGGGCGAGCAGTTCTTC.

The chain's CDR3 is CATPDRLNEKLFF. The CDR3 DNA sequence: TGTGCCACCCCCGACAGACTAAATGAAAAACTGTTTTTT. The V gene is TRBV6-4, the J gene TRBJ1-4; D is possibly TRBD1 (5 bases). The CDR3 has 13 residues. The germline V and J ends were trimmed by 10 bases and 5 bases, with 14 bases remaining between them. CDR1 MRHNA and CDR2 SNTAGT come from the germline V gene.

The genes are TRBV28 and TRBJ2-7; D unresolved. V lost 3 bases and J 3 bases, leaving 9 bases between the germline ends. The CDR3 is 13 amino acids. Germline V gives CDR1 MDHEN, CDR2 SYDVKM. CDR3 in DNA: TGTGCCAGCAGTTTGGGTACATTCTACGAGCAGTACTTC. Amino acid sequence: CASSLGTFYEQYF.

This chain uses TRBV7-9 with TRBJ1-1, with TRBD1 matching 9 bases. Per the germline V gene, CDR1 is SEHNR and CDR2 is FQNEAQ (reference sequence). Unmatched junction bases numbered 11, after V lost 4 bases and J lost 5 bases. This CDR3 has 16 amino acids. CDR3 loop: CASSSRTGEVETEAFF. CDR3 DNA: TGTGCCAGCAGCTCTCGGACAGGGGAGGTTGAGACTGAAGCTTTCTTT.

The chain combines TRBV13 with TRBJ1-1; TRBD1 is a possible D gene (6 bases). The length of the CDR3 is 16 residues. Germline-derived CDR1 and CDR2 are PRHDT and FYEKMQ (reference sequence). The germline V and J ends were trimmed by 5 bases and 5 bases, with 21 bases remaining between them. The CDR3 nucleotides read TGTGCCAGCAGCGTCAAGATATTGGGGGCAAGGACTGAAGCTTTCTTT. It codes for CASSVKILGARTEAFF.

The chain uses TRBV6-6 and TRBJ1-2; tentative D call: TRBD1 (6 bases). In germline, CDR1 is MNHNY, CDR2 SVGAGI (reference sequence). The CDR3 covers 13 residues. Trimming shortened V by 7 bases and J by 8 bases, and 17 bases separated the two germline ends. The CDR3, as DNA: TGTGCCAGCAACCTTGAGACAGGCGGCGGCTACACCTTC. It specifies CASNLETGGGYTF.

This clone came up once. This chain connects TRBV4-3 to TRBJ2-1, with no clear D. Germline V gene lookup returns CDR1 LGHNA and CDR2 YSLEER. Trimming cost V 11 bases and J 8 bases, with 13 bases left between them. The CDR3 runs to 11 residues. The CDR3, as DNA: TGCGCCCCGCCACCCCCCCATGAGCAGTTCTTC. This gives the protein CAPPPPHEQFF.

The genes are TRBV7-9 and TRBJ2-1, with TRBD1 matching 8 bases. J lost 9 bases, V lost 2 bases, and 9 bases had no gene match. CDR3 length: 15 amino acids. CDR1 and CDR2 from the germline V gene are SEHNR and FQNEAQ (reference sequence). In DNA form, the CDR3 reads TGTGCCAGCAGCTTAAGGCCCCAGGGGGCGGGTGAGCAGTTCTTC. Its translation is CASSLRPQGAGEQFF.

The chain has TRBV5-1 and TRBJ2-1, with 7 bases lining up with TRBD2. This CDR3 has 15 amino acids. Germline assignment: CDR1 SGHRS and CDR2 YFSETQ. J lost 10 bases, V lost 0 bases, and 10 bases had no gene match. CDR3 in amino acids: CASSLAGDYPGEQFF. DNA of the CDR3: TGCGCCAGCAGCTTGGCCGGGGACTACCCGGGGGAGCAGTTCTTC.

This chain links TRBV7-8 with TRBJ2-7, with TRBD1 matching 9 bases. V dropped 5 bases and J dropped 2; count of bases not matched to a gene: 7. The CDR3 consists of 15 residues. Germline V gene lookup returns CDR1 SGHVS and CDR2 FQNEAQ. CDR3 sequence: CASSGGRTGAYEQYF. CDR3 nucleotides: TGTGCCAGCAGCGGCGGTAGGACAGGGGCCTACGAGCAGTACTTC.

The V and J genes are TRBV29-1 and TRBJ2-7; possibly TRBD1 for D (5 bases). V was clipped by 5 bases and J by 2 bases, with 10 bases between them. CDR1 and CDR2 from the germline V gene are SQVTM and ANQGSEA. The CDR3 extends over 12 amino acids. CDR3 sequence: CSVSRDPYEQYF. For the CDR3, the DNA is TGCAGCGTTTCCAGGGATCCCTACGAGCAGTACTTC.

The rearrangement joins TRBV7-9 to TRBJ2-3, with 13 bases fitting TRBD2. Germline CDR1 reads SEHNR; CDR2 reads FQNEAQ (reference sequence). V trimming: 2 bases; J trimming: 5 bases; junction bases outside the gene matches: 7. This CDR3 has 17 amino acids. The CDR3 DNA reads as TGTGCCAGCAGCTTACCACTAGCGGGAGGGCCCCAAGATACGCAGTATTTT. It encodes CASSLPLAGGPQDTQYF. The whole variable domain, remainder taken from reference TRBV7-9 and TRBJ2-3, is DTGVSQNPRHKITKRGQNVTFRCDPISEHNRLYWYRQTLGQGPEFLTYFQNEAQLEKSRLLSDRFSAERPKGSFSTLEIQRTEQGDSAMYLCASSLPLAGGPQDTQYFGPGTRLTVL.

This sequence joins TRBV5-4 and TRBJ1-1; D call uncertain. The CDR3 covers 14 residues. V was pared by 0 bases and J by 8 bases, with 14 bases between. CDR1 is SGHNT and CDR2 is YYREEE in the germline V gene (reference sequence). CDR3 sequence reads: CASSLAVGDWEAFF. The CDR3 bases are TGTGCCAGCAGCTTGGCCGTCGGTGATTGGGAAGCTTTCTTT.

This clone was seen just once. The genes are TRBV6-6 and TRBJ1-4; no definite D call. This CDR3 comprises 14 residues. V lost 4 bases, J lost 4 bases, and 10 bases lay in between. Germline values: CDR1 MNHNY, CDR2 SVGAGI (reference sequence). CDR3 coding DNA: TGTGCCAGCAGTTTATTCAACCTTAATGAAAAACTGTTTTTT. Protein sequence: CASSLFNLNEKLFF.

The V call is TRBV29-1, the J call TRBJ1-1; D not resolved. Germline V gene lookup returns CDR1 SQVTM and CDR2 ANQGSEA. Between the trimmed V and J ends, which lost 7 bases and 0 bases, there was a span of 18 bases. CDR3 length equals 15 residues. For the CDR3, the DNA is TGCAGCGCTCACCTTCCAGGTTTTTTGAACACTGAAGCTTTCTTT. Translation gives CSAHLPGFLNTEAFF. Together with reference TRBV29-1 and TRBJ1-1, the CDR3 gives the full variable domain: SAVISQKPSRDICQRGTSLTIQCQVDSQVTMMFWYRQQPGQSLTLIATANQGSEATYESGFVIDKFPISRPNLTFSTLTVSNMSPEDSSIYLCSAHLPGFLNTEAFFGQGTRLTVV.

The DNA of the CDR3 is TGCGCCAGCAGCCCGACTAGCGGGAGGGCCCTCGGCAATGAGCAGTTCTTC. It encodes CASSPTSGRALGNEQFF. This rearrangement joins TRBV5-1 to TRBJ2-1, with 14 bases lining up with TRBD2. Germline trimming cut 4 bases from V and 6 bases from J; bases unmatched to any gene: 9. Looked up from germline, CDR1 is SGHRS and CDR2 is YFSETQ. The CDR3 sequence is 17 residues long.

CDR3 in DNA: TGTGCCAGTAGGCGACAGGGCCCCAACTATGGCTACACCTTC. This sequence encodes CASRRQGPNYGYTF. The rearrangement links TRBV19 to TRBJ1-2; TRBD1 matches at 7 bases. CDR1 and CDR2 (germline): LNHDA, SQIVND (reference sequence). The CDR3 runs 14 residues. The V segment lost 6 bases and the J segment 2 bases; nucleotides outside the gene matches: 6. The whole variable domain, remainder taken from reference TRBV19 and TRBJ1-2, is DGGITQSPKYLFRKEGQNVTLSCEQNLNHDAMYWYRQDPGQGLRLIYYSQIVNDFQKGDIAEGYSVSREKKESFPLTVTSAQKNPTAFYLCASRRQGPNYGYTFGSGTRLTVV.

This chain joins TRBV28 and TRBJ1-1; the D is unclear. CDR1 is MDHEN, CDR2 SYDVKM, per germline. V was shortened by 5 bases and J by 0 bases, with 16 bases between the two germline ends. This CDR3 is built from 16 residues. The CDR3 coding sequence is TGTGCCAGCAGTCTTAAAAATTGGGTACTGAACACTGAAGCTTTCTTT. Amino acids: CASSLKNWVLNTEAFF.

A few counts support this clone. The chain couples TRBV27 to TRBJ2-7; perhaps TRBD1 as D (6 bases). The V gene lost 5 bases and the J gene lost 0 bases, with 11 bases spanning the gap. Germline V gives CDR1 MNHEY, CDR2 SMNVEV (reference sequence). The CDR3 contains 14 residues. The DNA for the CDR3 is TGTGCCAGCAGTGTCCGGGACACCTCCTACGAGCAGTACTTC. Protein: CASSVRDTSYEQYF.